This T cell receptor (beta chain) is from a study of blood T cell repertoires in COVID-19. Clones were read by immunoSEQ multiplex PCR, and TCRdb kept only the in-frame ones, dropping some. The repertoire includes approximately 470,000 clones, around 90% of them detected once, and around 0.7% sits in the top ten. Study members were between about 18 and 100 years old and lived in some 22 US regions. The CDR3 covers 14 residues. Germline V lookup: CDR1 SGHNT, CDR2 YYREEE (reference sequence). Deletions cut 5 bases from V and 8 bases from J, with 19 bases between. The sequence was obtained from a woman between 18 and 29 years old who had recovered from COVID-19. The material sequenced was PBMCs or T cells enriched from blood (not recorded which). V is TRBV5-4 and J is TRBJ1-1; D gene uncertain. The CDR3 DNA sequence: TGTGCCAGCAGTGCTCAGTCCGGGAGAGCCGAAGCTTTCTTT. It translates to CASSAQSGRAEAFF.